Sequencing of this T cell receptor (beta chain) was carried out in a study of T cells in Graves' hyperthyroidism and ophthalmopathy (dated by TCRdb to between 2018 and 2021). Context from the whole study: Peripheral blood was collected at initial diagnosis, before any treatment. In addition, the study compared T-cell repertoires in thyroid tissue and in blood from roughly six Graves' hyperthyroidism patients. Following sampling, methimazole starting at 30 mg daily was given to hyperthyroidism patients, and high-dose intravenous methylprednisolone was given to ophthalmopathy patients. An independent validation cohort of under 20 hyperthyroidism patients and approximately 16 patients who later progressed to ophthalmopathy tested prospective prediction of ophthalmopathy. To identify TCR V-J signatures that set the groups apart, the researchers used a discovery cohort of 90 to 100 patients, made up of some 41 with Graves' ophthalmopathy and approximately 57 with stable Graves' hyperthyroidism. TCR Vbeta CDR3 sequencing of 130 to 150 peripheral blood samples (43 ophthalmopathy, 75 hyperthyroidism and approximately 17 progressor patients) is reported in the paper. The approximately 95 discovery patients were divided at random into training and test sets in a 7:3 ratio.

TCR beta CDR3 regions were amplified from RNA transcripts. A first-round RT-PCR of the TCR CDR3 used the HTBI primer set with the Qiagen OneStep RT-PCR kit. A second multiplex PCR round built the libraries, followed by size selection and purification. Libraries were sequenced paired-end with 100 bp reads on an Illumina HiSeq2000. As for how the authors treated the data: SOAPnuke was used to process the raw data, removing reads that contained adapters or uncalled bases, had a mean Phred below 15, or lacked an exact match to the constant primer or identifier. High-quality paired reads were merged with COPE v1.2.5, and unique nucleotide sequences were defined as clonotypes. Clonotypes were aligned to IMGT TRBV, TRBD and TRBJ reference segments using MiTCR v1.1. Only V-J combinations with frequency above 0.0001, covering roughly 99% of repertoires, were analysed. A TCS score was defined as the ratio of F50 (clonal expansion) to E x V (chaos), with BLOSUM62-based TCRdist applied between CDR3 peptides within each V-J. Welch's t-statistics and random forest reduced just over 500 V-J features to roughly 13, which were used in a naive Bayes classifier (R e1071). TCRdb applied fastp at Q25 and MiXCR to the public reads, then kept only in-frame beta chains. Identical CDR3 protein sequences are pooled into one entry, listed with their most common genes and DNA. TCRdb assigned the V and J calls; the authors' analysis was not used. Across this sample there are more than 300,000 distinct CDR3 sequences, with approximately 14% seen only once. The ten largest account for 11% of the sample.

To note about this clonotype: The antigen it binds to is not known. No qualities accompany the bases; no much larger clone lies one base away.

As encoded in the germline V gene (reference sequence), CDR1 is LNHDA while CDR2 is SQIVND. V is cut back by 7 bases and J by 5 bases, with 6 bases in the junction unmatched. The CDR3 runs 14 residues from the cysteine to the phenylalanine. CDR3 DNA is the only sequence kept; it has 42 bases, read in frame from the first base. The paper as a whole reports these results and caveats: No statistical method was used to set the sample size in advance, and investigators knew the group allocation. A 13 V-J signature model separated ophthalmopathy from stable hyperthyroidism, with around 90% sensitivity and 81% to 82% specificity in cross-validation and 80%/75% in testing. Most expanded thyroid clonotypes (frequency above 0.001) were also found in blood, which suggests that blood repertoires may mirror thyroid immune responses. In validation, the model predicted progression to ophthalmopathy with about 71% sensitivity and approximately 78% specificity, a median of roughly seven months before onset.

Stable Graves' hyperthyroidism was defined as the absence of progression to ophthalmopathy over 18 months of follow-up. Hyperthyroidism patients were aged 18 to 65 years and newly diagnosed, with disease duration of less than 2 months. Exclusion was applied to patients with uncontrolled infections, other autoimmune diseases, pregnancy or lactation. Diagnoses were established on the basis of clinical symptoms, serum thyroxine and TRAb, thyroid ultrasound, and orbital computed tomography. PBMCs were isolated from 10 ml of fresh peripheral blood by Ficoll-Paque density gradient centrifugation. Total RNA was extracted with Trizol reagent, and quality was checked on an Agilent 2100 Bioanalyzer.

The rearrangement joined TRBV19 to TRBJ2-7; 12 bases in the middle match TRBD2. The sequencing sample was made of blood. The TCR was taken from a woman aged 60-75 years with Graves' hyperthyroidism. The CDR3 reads CASKGTSGLNEQYF. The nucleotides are TGTGCCAGTAAAGGGACTAGCGGGCTCAACGAGCAGTACTTC.